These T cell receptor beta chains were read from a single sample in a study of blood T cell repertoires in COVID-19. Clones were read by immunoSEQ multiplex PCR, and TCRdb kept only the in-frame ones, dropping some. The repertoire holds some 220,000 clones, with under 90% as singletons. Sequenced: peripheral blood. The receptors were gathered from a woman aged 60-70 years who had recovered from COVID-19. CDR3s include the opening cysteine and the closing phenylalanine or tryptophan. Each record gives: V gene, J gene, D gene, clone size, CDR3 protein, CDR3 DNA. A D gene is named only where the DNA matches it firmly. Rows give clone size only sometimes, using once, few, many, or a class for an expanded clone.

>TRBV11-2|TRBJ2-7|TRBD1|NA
CASSPQAGTGGHEQYF
TGTGCCAGCAGCCCTCAGGCCGGGACAGGGGGCCACGAGCAGTACTTC
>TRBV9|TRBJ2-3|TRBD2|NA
CASSVDGRSGGRTDTQYF
TGTGCCAGCAGCGTAGATGGCAGAAGCGGGGGTCGCACAGATACGCAGTATTTT
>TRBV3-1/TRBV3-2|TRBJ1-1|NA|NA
CASSPTGRDTEAFF
TGTGCCAGCAGCCCCACCGGGAGAGATACTGAAGCTTTCTTT
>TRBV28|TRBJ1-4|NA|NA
CASSSSDTGYEKLFF
TGTGCCAGCAGTTCCTCTGACACAGGGTATGAAAAACTGTTTTTT
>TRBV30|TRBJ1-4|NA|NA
CAWKGGGEKLFF
TGTGCCTGGAAAGGGGGGGGCGAAAAACTGTTTTTT
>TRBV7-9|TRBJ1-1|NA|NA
CASSRLGSAEAFF
TGTGCCAGCAGCCGACTAGGCTCTGCTGAAGCTTTCTTT
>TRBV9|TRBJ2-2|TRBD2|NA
CASSVVVTSGDTGELFF
TGTGCCAGCAGCGTAGTCGTGACTAGCGGTGACACCGGGGAGCTGTTTTTT
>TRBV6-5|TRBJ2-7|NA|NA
CASSYRGGYEQYF
TGTGCCAGCAGTTACAGGGGGGGCTACGAGCAGTACTTC
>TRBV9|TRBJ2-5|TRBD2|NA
CASSVTRGGETQYF
TGTGCCAGCAGCGTCACTCGCGGGGGAGAGACCCAGTACTTC
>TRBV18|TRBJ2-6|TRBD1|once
CASSPPAGGNSGANVLTF
TGTGCCAGCTCACCACCGGCAGGGGGTAACTCTGGGGCCAACGTCCTGACTTTC
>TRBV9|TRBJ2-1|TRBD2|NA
CASSVLGTSDEQFF
TGTGCCAGCAGCGTTCTCGGGACTAGCGATGAGCAGTTCTTC
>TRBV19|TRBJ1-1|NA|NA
CASSIPRIRNTEAFF
TGTGCCAGTAGTATACCGAGGATTAGGAACACTGAAGCTTTCTTT
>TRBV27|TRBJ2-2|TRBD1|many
CASSPQATGTLFF
TGTGCCAGCAGTCCACAGGCGACAGGGACGTTGTTTTTT
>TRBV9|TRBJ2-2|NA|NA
CASSVGRGNTNTGELFF
TGTGCCAGCAGCGTAGGTAGAGGCAATACGAACACCGGGGAGCTGTTTTTT
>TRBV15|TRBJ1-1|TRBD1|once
CATSVGGSNTEAFF
TGTGCCACCAGCGTAGGGGGCTCGAACACTGAAGCTTTCTTT
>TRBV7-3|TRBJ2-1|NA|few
CASSLMGTDNEQFF
TGTGCCAGCAGCTTAATGGGGACTGACAATGAGCAGTTCTTC
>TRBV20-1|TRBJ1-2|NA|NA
CSASSGGRALHF
TGCAGTGCTAGTTCGGGAGGGAGGGCTCTCCACTTC
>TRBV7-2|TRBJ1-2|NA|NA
CASSLWSGDDGYTF
TGTGCCAGCAGCTTATGGTCAGGGGATGATGGCTACACCTTC
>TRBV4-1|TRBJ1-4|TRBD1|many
CASSQYPGQDEKLFF
TGCGCCAGCAGCCAATACCCAGGACAGGATGAAAAACTGTTTTTT
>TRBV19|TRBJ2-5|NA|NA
CASSIAQGMETQYF
TGTGCCAGTAGTATAGCTCAGGGGATGGAGACCCAGTACTTC
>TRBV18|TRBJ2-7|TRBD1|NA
CASSPPRQGTFSNEQYF
TGTGCCAGCTCACCACCGAGACAGGGGACCTTCTCAAACGAGCAGTACTTC
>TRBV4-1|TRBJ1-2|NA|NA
CASSEVTVNYGYTF
TGCGCCAGCAGCGAAGTAACAGTTAACTATGGCTACACCTTC
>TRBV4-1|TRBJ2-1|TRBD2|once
CASSQGGGDNNEQFF
TGCGCCAGCAGCCAAGGCGGGGGGGACAACAATGAGCAGTTCTTC
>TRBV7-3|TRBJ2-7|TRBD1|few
CASGTGGEQYF
TGTGCCAGCGGGACAGGCGGCGAGCAGTACTTC
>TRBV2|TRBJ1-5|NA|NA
CASSAEGHLNQPQHF
TGTGCCAGCAGCGCCGAGGGACACCTCAATCAGCCCCAGCATTTT
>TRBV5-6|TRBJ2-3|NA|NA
CASSQGHSTDTQYF
TGTGCCAGCAGCCAGGGACACAGCACAGATACGCAGTATTTT
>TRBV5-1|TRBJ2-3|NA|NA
CASSPELGGVTDTQYF
TGCGCCAGCAGCCCGGAACTAGGAGGGGTCACAGATACGCAGTATTTT
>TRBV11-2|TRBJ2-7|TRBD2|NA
CASSLAPSGGYFYEQYF
TGTGCCAGCAGCTTGGCCCCCAGCGGGGGTTACTTCTACGAGCAGTACTTC
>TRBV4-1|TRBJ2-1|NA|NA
CASSQVRQVDEQFF
TGCGCCAGCAGCCAAGTAAGACAGGTAGATGAGCAGTTCTTC
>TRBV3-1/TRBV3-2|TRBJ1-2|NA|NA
CASSPGGGIYGYTF
TGTGCCAGCAGCCCTGGGGGGGGGATCTATGGCTACACCTTC
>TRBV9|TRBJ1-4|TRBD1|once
CASSTGQGGEKLFF
TGTGCCAGCAGCACGGGACAGGGTGGCGAAAAACTGTTTTTT
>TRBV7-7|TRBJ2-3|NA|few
CASSLGVGNTDTQYF
TGTGCTAGCAGCTTAGGAGTCGGTAACACAGATACGCAGTATTTT
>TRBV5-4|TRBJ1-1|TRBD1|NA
CASSDVETGGTEAFF
TGTGCCAGCAGCGATGTAGAGACAGGGGGGACTGAAGCTTTCTTT
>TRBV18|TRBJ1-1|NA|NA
CASSPPGNTEAFF
TGTGCCAGCTCACCTCCCGGGAACACTGAAGCTTTCTTT
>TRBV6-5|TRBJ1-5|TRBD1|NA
CASSLGTVLNQPQHF
TGTGCCAGCAGTTTAGGGACAGTCCTCAATCAGCCCCAGCATTTT
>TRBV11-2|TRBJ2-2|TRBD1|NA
CASRRGGRRTGELFF
TGTGCCAGCAGGAGAGGGGGCAGGAGGACCGGGGAGCTGTTTTTT
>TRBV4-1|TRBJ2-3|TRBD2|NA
CASRKGDLAGGRTDTQYF
TGCGCCAGCCGAAAGGGAGACCTAGCGGGGGGCCGCACAGATACGCAGTATTTT
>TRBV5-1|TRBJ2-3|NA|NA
CASSFKPGATDTQYF
TGCGCCAGCAGCTTCAAGCCAGGGGCTACAGATACGCAGTATTTT
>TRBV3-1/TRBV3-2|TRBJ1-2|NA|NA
CASSQDLGGDGYTF
TGTGCCAGCAGCCAAGATCTGGGCGGGGATGGCTACACCTTC
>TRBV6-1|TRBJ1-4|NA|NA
CASSDRGGNNEKLFF
TGTGCCAGCAGTGATCGCGGAGGAAATAATGAAAAACTGTTTTTT
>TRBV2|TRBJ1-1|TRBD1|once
CASRGQGAFF
TGTGCCAGCAGAGGACAGGGAGCTTTCTTT